Reported below is one TCR beta chain. This clone was counted a single time. Its antigen is not yet known. Base qualities are missing; no much larger clone stands one base away. Library preparation used the immunoSEQ multiplex PCR assay. On the authors' methods: A statistical classification framework was built for diagnosing cytomegalovirus status from the catalog of TCR beta chain sequences. Held by TCRdb, this immuneACCESS table contains in-frame sequences only and omits some clones. Under half of the omission traces to an unresolved V gene where checked; the cause of the rest is unknown. V, J and clone size are taken as reported in that table, and D and trimming were inferred from the DNA itself. For this sample there are some 270,000 clones; 65% to 90% appear just once. The ten largest clones capture roughly 1% of the sample. This specimen comes from a study of cytomegalovirus exposure and HLA in healthy donors (dated by TCRdb to the late 2010s). In the study overall: According to a later analysis, one platform produced both the roughly 110 validation repertoires and the 700 or so repertoires of the first cohort. The study aimed to test whether cataloging public T cell receptors could reveal signatures of past pathogen exposure. Along with the roughly 670-subject first cohort, a separate validation cohort of over 90 different subjects was used. To predict cytomegalovirus infection status, the study combined high-throughput TCR immunosequencing, statistical association of individual TCRs with disease status, and machine learning.

The CDR3 goes from the cysteine to the phenylalanine over 16 residues. The sequence is cut down to CDR3 DNA, 48 bases in frame from base 1. For this chain, trimming is 4 bases at the V end and 6 bases at the J end, and the number of junction bases without a gene match is 15. CDR1 SGHTS and CDR2 YDEGEE were looked up in the germline V gene. Findings and caveats that apply to the study as a whole: In the study, approximately 160 TCR beta chains were listed as associated with cytomegalovirus. A later analysis had no HLA typing for the validation cohort, so co-occurrence there was scored across all 110 or so repertoires. Across donors, most TCR sequences were observed very rarely, whereas some public TCRs were present in many individuals. Three of the identified cytomegalovirus-associated TCR beta chains were confirmed in vitro to be specific for cytomegalovirus antigens. Subsequent analysis determined that TCRs grouped into clusters in the first cohort also showed a tendency toward co-occurrence across the roughly 120 validation repertoires, and approximately 93% of cluster scores exceeded 0. In both the original and validation cohorts, the classifier was reported to diagnose cytomegalovirus status with high specificity and sensitivity. It was suggested by the authors that the approach could potentially be generalized to other disease states and immunological phenotypes.

The donors were included in the validation cohort of roughly 120 subjects, a group kept apart from the approximately 650-subject first cohort. What was sequenced was PBMCs. The chain is made from TRBV5-8 and TRBJ1-2; 7 bases in the middle match TRBD1. The receptor's source is a woman aged 18-29 years in good health and CMV-seronegative. The DNA is as follows: TGTGCCAGCAGCCCGAATTACTCAGGGGGGAGGAATGGCTACACCTTC. The encoded protein is CASSPNYSGGRNGYTF.